This paragraph reports one TCR beta chain. No antigen is known for it. Trimming took 6 bases from V and 6 from J; bases not matched to a gene: 18. The length of the CDR3 is 18 residues. The germline V gene encodes CDR1 SNHLY and CDR2 FYNNEI. The data stem from a study of cytomegalovirus exposure and HLA in healthy donors. The study, taken as a whole, reports: Rates of TCR association differed by HLA locus in a later analysis, with DRB1 highest and HLA-C lowest. Immune exposure was documented only through CMV serostatus. TCR beta sequences reportedly predicted the HLA-A and HLA-B alleles of most subjects accurately.

PCR used 60 Vbeta primers and 13 Jbeta primers. The data were produced by immunoSEQ multiplex PCR, yet TCRdb's version contains in-frame clones alone and is incomplete. In the table there are approximately 170,000 clones, more than 60% of which are singletons. This TCR derives from a woman between 40 and 50 years old in good health and CMV-seropositive. Sequenced material: PBMCs. The chain has TRBV2 and TRBJ1-5; the match to TRBD1 covers 9 bases. Here the CDR3 DNA reads TGTGCCAGCAGCCAGGACAGGGGCGGAAGGCAATCGGGTCAGCCCCAGCATTTT. Translated, it gives CASSQDRGGRQSGQPQHF.